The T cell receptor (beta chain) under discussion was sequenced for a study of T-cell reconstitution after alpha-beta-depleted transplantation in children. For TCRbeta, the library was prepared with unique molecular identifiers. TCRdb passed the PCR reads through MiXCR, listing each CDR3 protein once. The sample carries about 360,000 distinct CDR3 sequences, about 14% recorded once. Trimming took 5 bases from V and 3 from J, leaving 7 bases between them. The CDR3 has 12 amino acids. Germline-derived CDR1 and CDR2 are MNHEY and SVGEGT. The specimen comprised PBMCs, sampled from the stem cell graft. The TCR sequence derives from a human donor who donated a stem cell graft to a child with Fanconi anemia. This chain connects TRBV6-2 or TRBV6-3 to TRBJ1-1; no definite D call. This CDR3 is CASSPEYTEAFF. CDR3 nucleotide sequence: TGTGCCAGCAGTCCCGAGTACACTGAAGCTTTCTTT.